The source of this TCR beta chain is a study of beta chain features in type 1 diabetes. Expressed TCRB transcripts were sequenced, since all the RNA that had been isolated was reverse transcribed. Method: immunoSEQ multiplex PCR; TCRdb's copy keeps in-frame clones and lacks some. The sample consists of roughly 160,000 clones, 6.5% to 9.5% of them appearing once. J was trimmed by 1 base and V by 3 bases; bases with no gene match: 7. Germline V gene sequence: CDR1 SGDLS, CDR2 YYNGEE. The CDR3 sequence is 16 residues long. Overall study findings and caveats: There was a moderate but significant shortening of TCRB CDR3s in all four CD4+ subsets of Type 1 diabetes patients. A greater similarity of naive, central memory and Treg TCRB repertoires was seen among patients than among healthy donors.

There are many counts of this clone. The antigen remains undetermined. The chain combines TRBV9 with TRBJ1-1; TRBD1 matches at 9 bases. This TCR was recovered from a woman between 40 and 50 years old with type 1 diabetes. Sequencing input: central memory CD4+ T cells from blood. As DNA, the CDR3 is TGTGCCAGCAGCGGCGGTGGGACAGGGACGAACACTGAAGCTTTCTTT. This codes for CASSGGGTGTNTEAFF.